The 17 T cell receptor beta chains below come from one sample, sequenced in a study of metastatic and nonmetastatic thyroid tumors (dated by TCRdb to the early 2020s). No patient had received any treatment before thyroid surgery. The method behind the library was PCR. Sequencing took place on an Illumina HiSeq 4000. The public reads were reprocessed in TCRdb via fastp at Q25 and MiXCR, keeping in-frame beta chains. The sample records tens of thousands of clones, approximately 30% of which are singletons. Around 9.9% of the sample goes to the ten largest clones. Sequenced material: blood. Receptors originate from a male donor with papillary thyroid cancer or a benign thyroid nodule (not recorded which). Some clones in this sample may be carry-over from other donors' samples.

For the CDR3, the DNA is TGTGCCAGCAGCTTGGAGGGGGGGATCTACAATGAGCAGTTCTTC. Translating gives CASSLEGGIYNEQFF. J is TRBJ2-1 and V is TRBV5-5; maybe TRBD2 (7 bases). The germline V gene encodes CDR1 SGHKS and CDR2 YYEKEE (reference sequence). Trimming took 0 bases from V and 3 from J, leaving 10 bases between them. The CDR3 length is 15 residues.

This clone has a handful of counts. J is TRBJ1-1 and V is TRBV7-8; a weak D match, TRBD1 (6 bases). Germline V lookup: CDR1 SGHVS, CDR2 FQNEAQ. This CDR3 spans 11 amino acids. The V gene lost 6 bases and the J gene lost 10 bases, with 12 bases spanning the gap. As DNA, the CDR3 is TGTGCCAGCAGGGACGTCAGGGGAGCTTTCTTT. Translation: CASRDVRGAFF.

The chain uses TRBV11-3 and TRBJ1-2; maybe TRBD1 (5 bases). Germline lookup yields CDR1 SGHNT and CDR2 YENEEA. V was cut by 8 bases and J by 4 bases, with 17 bases left in between. The CDR3 extends over 14 amino acids. DNA for the CDR3: TGTGCCAGCTCAGAAGGCAGGGCCGGCTATGGCTACACCTTC. Translated: CASSEGRAGYGYTF. The whole variable domain, remainder taken from reference TRBV11-3 and TRBJ1-2, is EAGVVQSPRYKIIEKKQPVAFWCNPISGHNTLYWYLQNLGQGPELLIRYENEEAVDDSQLPKDRFSAERLKGVDSTLKIQPAELGDSAVYLCASSEGRAGYGYTFGSGTRLTVV.

This chain links TRBV4-1 with TRBJ2-5, with D uncertain. The V end lost 1 base, the J end lost 0 bases, and 12 bases lay between the germline ends. Germline V gives CDR1 MGHRA, CDR2 YSYEKL. The CDR3 loop spans 16 amino acids. The CDR3 reads CASSQGASPYQETQYF. The CDR3 DNA follows: TGCGCCAGCAGCCAAGGAGCATCGCCGTACCAAGAGACCCAGTACTTC.

The CDR3 is CASSYSAGVHEQFF. The CDR3 bases are TGTGCCAGCAGTTACTCTGCCGGGGTCCATGAGCAGTTCTTC. This rearrangement joins TRBV6-6 to TRBJ2-1, with D possibly TRBD2 on 5 matching bases. The V gene lost 0 bases and the J gene lost 8 bases, with 11 bases spanning the gap. The CDR3 length is 14 residues. Germline values: CDR1 MNHNY, CDR2 SVGAGI (reference sequence).

The rearrangement joins TRBV28 to TRBJ1-6, with unresolved D. The V gene lost 8 bases and the J gene lost 9 bases, with 11 bases spanning the gap. The CDR3 loop spans 12 amino acids. The germline CDR1 and CDR2 sequences are MDHEN and SYDVKM. DNA of the CDR3: TGTGCCAGCCAGGTTTTTGGTTCACCCCTCCACTTT. Its protein is CASQVFGSPLHF.

This clone is medium-sized by share. This chain joins TRBV5-1 and TRBJ2-7; a weak D match, TRBD2 (5 bases). This CDR3 comprises 14 residues. Trimming took off 2 bases at V and 3 bases at J, with 12 bases between the two ends. CDR1 is SGHRS, CDR2 YFSETQ, per germline. CDR3 nucleotides: TGCGCCAGCAGCTTTGGTGGGAGTATCTACGAGCAGTACTTC. Translation: CASSFGGSIYEQYF.

The chain couples TRBV6-1 to TRBJ2-7; a weak D match, TRBD1 (6 bases). V was clipped by 5 bases and J by 4 bases, with 21 bases between them. The CDR3 has 16 residues. The V gene's germline CDR1 is MNHNS and CDR2 SASEGT. The CDR3 region has the DNA TGTGCCAGCAGTCTCGGACAGTCCCTCAGCGGTTACGAGCAGTACTTC. It translates to CASSLGQSLSGYEQYF.

In its sample, this clone was seen a few times. The rearrangement joins TRBV6-5 to TRBJ2-1; 8 bases align to TRBD2. The V and J ends lost 2 bases and 4 bases, in that order; junction bases with no gene match: 13. CDR3 length equals 18 residues. The germline V gene has CDR1 MNHEY and CDR2 SVGAGI. CDR3 sequence reads: CASSYTESAGVVYNEQFF. In nucleotides, the CDR3 is TGTGCCAGCAGTTACACCGAATCAGCGGGAGTGGTGTACAATGAGCAGTTCTTC.

This chain links TRBV18 with TRBJ2-3; D may be TRBD2 (6 bases). In germline, CDR1 is KGHSH, CDR2 LQKENI. Trimming pared 0 bases from V and 2 bases from J, leaving 18 bases between. This CDR3 is 18 amino acids long. As DNA, the CDR3 is TGTGCCAGCTCACCACCCACTAGCTTTTCTCTCCTCACAGATACGCAGTATTTT. Translation gives CASSPPTSFSLLTDTQYF.

This clone was picked up a small number of times. The chain couples TRBV19 to TRBJ1-1; D not certain. CDR3 length: 13 amino acids. Per germline, CDR1 LNHDA and CDR2 SQIVND (reference sequence). V lost 7 bases and J lost 3, with 12 bases in between. This CDR3 reads CASISILHTEAFF. The CDR3 nucleotides are TGTGCCAGTATCAGTATCCTTCACACTGAAGCTTTCTTT.

This chain connects TRBV12-3 or TRBV12-4 to TRBJ2-2; tentatively, D is TRBD1 or TRBD2 (6 bases each). Trimming pared 5 bases from V and 6 bases from J, leaving 10 bases between. CDR3 size: 13 residues. The CDR3 DNA follows: TGTGCCAGCAGTCCTAGGGGGGCCGGGGAGCTGTTTTTT. This sequence encodes CASSPRGAGELFF.

This clone was seen ten or more times. The V and J genes are TRBV3-1 and TRBJ1-2; weak D call: TRBD1 (5 bases). The CDR3 loop spans 16 amino acids. Trimming left V 1 base short and J 4 bases short, with 16 bases between. Per the germline V gene, CDR1 is LGHDT and CDR2 is YNNKEL (reference sequence). CDR3 sequence: CASSQVNWDGSYGYTF. The CDR3 nucleotides read TGTGCCAGCAGCCAAGTGAATTGGGACGGAAGCTATGGCTACACCTTC.

The CDR3 nucleotides are TGCAGTGCCCGGATCGGGACAGAAAATTCACCCCTCCACTTT. It specifies CSARIGTENSPLHF. The rearrangement links TRBV20-1 to TRBJ1-6; 7 bases map to TRBD1. Germline V gives CDR1 DFQATT, CDR2 SNEGSKA (reference sequence). The CDR3 spans 14 residues. Germline trimming cut 6 bases from V and 7 bases from J; bases unmatched to any gene: 9.

This clone occurred many times. The chain carries TRBV2 and TRBJ1-4, with unresolved D. Germline lookup yields CDR1 SNHLY and CDR2 FYNNEI. The V end was cut by 5 bases, the J end by 0 bases, with 4 bases between. This CDR3 is built from 13 residues. CDR3 nucleotide sequence: TGTGCCAGCAGTACGACAACTAATGAAAAACTGTTTTTT. It encodes CASSTTTNEKLFF.

This clone was observed a few times. The chain links TRBV6-1 to TRBJ2-2; 9 bases map to TRBD2. V dropped 10 bases and J dropped 8; count of bases not matched to a gene: 11. Per the germline V gene, CDR1 is MNHNS and CDR2 is SASEGT. CDR3 length equals 14 residues. The chain's CDR3 is CATIGLAPTGELFF. The CDR3 nucleotides are TGTGCCACCATTGGACTAGCGCCGACAGGGGAGCTGTTTTTT.

This clone showed up just a few times. The chain links TRBV19 to TRBJ2-6; 7 bases align to TRBD1. CDR3 length equals 15 residues. With V trimmed by 2 bases and J by 2 bases, 0 bases remained unmatched. Germline CDR1 LNHDA, CDR2 SQIVND (reference sequence). Written as DNA, the CDR3 is TGTGCCAGTAGTATACAGGGGGCTGGGGCCAACGTCCTGACTTTC. Residues: CASSIQGAGANVLTF.